What follows describes a single T cell receptor beta chain. This CDR3 has 17 residues. Trimming removed 5 bases from V and 3 bases from J, with 20 bases in between. Looked up from germline, CDR1 is MDHEN and CDR2 is SYDVKM. The protocol was immunoSEQ multiplex PCR, while the TCRdb copy is restricted to in-frame clones and leaves out a portion. The sample lists approximately 250,000 clones, 84% occurring once. The sample comes from a study of blood T cell repertoires in COVID-19. On the study more broadly: Researchers got acute and convalescent COVID-19 samples from the United States, Italy and Spain.

The sequence came from a man between 60 and 75 years old with acute or convalescent COVID-19. The material sequenced was peripheral blood. The J gene is TRBJ1-5, the V gene TRBV28, with a tentative D call TRBD1 (6 bases). The CDR3 DNA reads TGTGCCAGCAGTACCTCACAGGGCCGGGGTTTCAATCAGCCCCAGCATTTT. It specifies CASSTSQGRGFNQPQHF.